The present T cell receptor beta chain was sequenced within a study of T cell responses to AZD1222 COVID-19 vaccine (dated by TCRdb to about 2021). About the full investigation: AZD1222 recipients with second doses at about 4 weeks or about 12 weeks were pooled, because spike-specific TCR depth and breadth did not differ between schedules. TCR sequencing was performed for some 250 trial participants, of whom about 200 were given two doses of AZD1222 and about 25 were given two doses of MenACWY control vaccine. Trial participants were enrolled into age subgroups of 18-55, 56-69 and 70-plus years, which contained 148, 28 and 57 TCR-sequenced participants, respectively. Points the paper makes about the study in general: The whole spike protein was spanned by vaccine-associated CD4 TCRs, and dominant responses were seen in regions 160-218 and 743-854. Most participants were white British and females outnumbered males, and the authors suggested that clonal diversity may have been underestimated. After two AZD1222 doses, spike-specific TCR breadth and depth were significantly higher than at day 0 and than in MenACWY recipients. In the small 56-69-year group, the increase in depth fell short of significance, most likely because of low power. Conclusions about previously exposed vaccinees were limited because only a handful of AZD1222 recipients were SARS-CoV-2 seropositive at baseline. Epitopes outside the regions mutated in the B.1.351 and B.1.1.7 variants were reportedly recognized by nearly half of the unique spike-specific TCRs. Because no day 14 peak-response samples were available, repertoires were characterized only after the peak T cell response.

Details on this clone: Its antigen specificity is not known. Base qualities are not at hand, and no much larger clone is one base apart.

The CDR3 regions of human TCRbeta chains were analyzed by immunosequencing. The source study handled its data this way. Repertoire TCRs were checked for matches against a reference library of SARS-CoV-2-specific TCRs that had been generated using the MIRA antigen-specificity platform. Breadth meant the fraction of unique TCRs that were SARS-CoV-2-associated, whereas depth meant the fraction of total T cells that were SARS-CoV-2-associated. Each spike-specific TCR was assigned to its reactive spike region and to a CD4 or CD8 class using the MIRA data. Log10-transformed breadth and depth values were compared by one-way ANOVA with Sidak's multiple comparisons tests. TCRdb took over this immuneACCESS table, retaining in-frame rearrangements with V and J assigned. Such tables are incomplete; in checked studies, under half of the missing clones stem from an unresolved V gene, and the remainder is unexplained. The V and J calls and clone size are taken from that table; D and trimming were inferred from the DNA. This sample gives more than 100,000 clones in total; less than 90% of them show up just once. The ten largest clones capture 2.4% of the sample.

Counted from cysteine to phenylalanine, this CDR3 has 19 amino acids. Kept here is only the CDR3 DNA, which spans 57 bases and is read in frame from base 1. The germline V gene (reference sequence) yields GTSNPN for CDR1 and SVGIG for CDR2. V lost 0 bases and J lost 0 bases, and the count of bases not matched to a germline gene is 10. This specimen's time point label, per the study, means: baseline before first vaccination. The vaccinee samples were drawn from two UK trials, COV001 and COV002, one of which was a single-blind randomized controlled phase 2/3 trial testing AZD1222 (ChAdOx1 nCoV-19) in healthy adults. For TCRbeta chain sequencing, PBMC samples from trial participants were taken at day 0 and at day 28 after the second dose.

The material was peripheral blood, obtained on day 0 of AZD1222 vaccination. This sequence originates from an adult in good health. The sequence is built from TRBV30 and TRBJ2-6, with 8 bases matching TRBD2. The CDR3 sequence is CAWSVVGRASHSGANVLTF. The nucleotide sequence is given as TGTGCCTGGAGTGTTGTCGGGAGGGCCTCTCACTCTGGGGCCAACGTCCTGACTTTC.